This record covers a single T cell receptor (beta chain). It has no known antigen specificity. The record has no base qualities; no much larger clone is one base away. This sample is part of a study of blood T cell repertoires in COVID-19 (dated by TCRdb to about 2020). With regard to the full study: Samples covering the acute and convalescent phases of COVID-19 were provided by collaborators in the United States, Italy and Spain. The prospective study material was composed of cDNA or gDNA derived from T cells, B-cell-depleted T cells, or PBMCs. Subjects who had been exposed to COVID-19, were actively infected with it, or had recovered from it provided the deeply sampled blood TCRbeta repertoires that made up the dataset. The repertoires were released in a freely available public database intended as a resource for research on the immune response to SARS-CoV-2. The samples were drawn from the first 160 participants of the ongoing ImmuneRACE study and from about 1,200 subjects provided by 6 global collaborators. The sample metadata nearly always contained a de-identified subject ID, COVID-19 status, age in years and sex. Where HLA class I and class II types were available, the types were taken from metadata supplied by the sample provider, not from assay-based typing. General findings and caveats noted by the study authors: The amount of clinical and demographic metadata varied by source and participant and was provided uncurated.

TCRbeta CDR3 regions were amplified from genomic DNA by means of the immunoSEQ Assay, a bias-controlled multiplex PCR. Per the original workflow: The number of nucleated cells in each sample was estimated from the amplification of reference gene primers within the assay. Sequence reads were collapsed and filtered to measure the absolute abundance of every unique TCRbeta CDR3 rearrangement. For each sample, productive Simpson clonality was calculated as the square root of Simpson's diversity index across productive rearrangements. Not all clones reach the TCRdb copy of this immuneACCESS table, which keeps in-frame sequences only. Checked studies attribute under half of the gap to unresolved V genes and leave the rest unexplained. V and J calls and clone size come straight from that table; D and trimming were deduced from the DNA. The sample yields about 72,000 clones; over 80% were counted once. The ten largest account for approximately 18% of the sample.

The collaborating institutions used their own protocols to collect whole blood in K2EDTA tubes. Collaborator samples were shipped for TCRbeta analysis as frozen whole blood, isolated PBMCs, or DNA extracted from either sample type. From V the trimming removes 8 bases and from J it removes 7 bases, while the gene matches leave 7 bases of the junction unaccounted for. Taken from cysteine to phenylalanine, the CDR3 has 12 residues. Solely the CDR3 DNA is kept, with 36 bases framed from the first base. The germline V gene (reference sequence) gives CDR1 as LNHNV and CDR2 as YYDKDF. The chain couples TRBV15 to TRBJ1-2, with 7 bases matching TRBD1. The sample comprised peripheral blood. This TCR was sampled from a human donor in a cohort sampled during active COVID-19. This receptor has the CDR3 CATLEGAFGYTF. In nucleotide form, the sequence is TGTGCCACCCTAGAGGGGGCTTTTGGCTACACCTTC.